The clone carrying this T cell receptor beta chain was seen a handful of times. Its target is not known. This sample is part of a study of T-cell memory formation after mild COVID-19. The wider study: There were largely donor-specific TCR clusters.

UMIs and sample barcodes were carried by the TCR alpha and TCR beta cDNA libraries that 5'RACE produced using constant-segment primers. TCRdb passed the 5' RACE reads through MiXCR, listing each CDR3 protein once. The data contain 150,000 to 200,000 distinct CDR3 sequences, approximately 16% of them singletons. General study results and limits: The SARS-CoV-2 specificity of second-wave clones reaching peak at day 37 remained unverified. Clones shrinking between day 15 and 85 showed a balanced CD4/CD8 split, and those that grew later tilted toward CD4+.

The CDR3 length is 13 residues. Germline V gene data show CDR1 as SNHLY and CDR2 as FYNNEI. V lost 8 bases to trimming and J lost 2 bases, with 11 bases between them. The receptor comes from an adult woman who had mild COVID-19 (a few samples of this study predate the infection). Cell type and time point are not known. The V call is TRBV2, the J call TRBJ2-3, with TRBD2 as a possible D gene (6 bases). The sample consisted of PBMCs or a T cell subset sorted from them (not recorded which). CDR3 sequence: CASGRDYTDTQYF. Written as DNA, the CDR3 is TGTGCCAGCGGGCGGGATTACACAGATACGCAGTATTTT.